The TCR beta chain described here comes from a study of blood T cells in healthy people across ages. Study outcomes and limitations: Donors of long life had a larger count of naive CD4+ cells and greater diversity than aged donors. As age increased, TCR beta diversity per million T cells fell in a roughly linear fashion.

PCR was performed a second time for about 7 to 12 cycles using a sample-barcoded 5' primer and a J-beta primer mix. Tags on each cDNA molecule came from a template-switch adaptor with 12 random nucleotides. TCRdb called the 5' RACE reads again in MiXCR, with one record for every CDR3 protein. Seen here are about 1.4 million distinct CDR3 sequences, approximately 59% observed once, and the top ten hold 6.7%. As concerns this clonotype: Its antigen remains unknown.

The V end was cut by 3 bases, the J end by 4 bases, with 15 bases between. The germline gives CDR1 MGHDK, CDR2 SYGVNS. The CDR3 runs 15 residues. This chain joins TRBV25-1 and TRBJ1-2, with D unresolved. Sequences were obtained from blood. This TCR came from a man younger than 35 in good health. This CDR3 is CASSEVTLAGYGYTF. The CDR3 DNA reads as TGTGCCAGCAGTGAGGTAACTCTGGCGGGCTATGGCTACACCTTC.